This T cell receptor (beta chain) was recorded in a study of shared clonotypes between healthy human individuals. This CDR3 has 14 residues. Trimming stripped 3 bases from V and 6 bases from J, with 12 bases between. Germline V gene sequence: CDR1 SGHNT, CDR2 YYREEE (reference sequence). A note on this clone: The target antigen is unknown.

Repertoires were generated with immunoSEQ multiplex PCR, while TCRdb's copy carries only in-frame clones and drops some. The data hold some 2,000,000 clones, with about 95% observed a single time. Selected positively for CCR7 and CD45RO-negative, naive CD8 cells excluded terminally differentiated effector memory CD45RA+ cells. Nashville, Tennessee was home to all donors, who were Caucasian adults. Whole-study findings and limits: The authors expected sequencing depth to affect clonotype sharing among donors. Sorted-subset samples were not fully sequenced, rarefaction indicated. Clonotype sharing across several donors was observed for about 4.8% of naive CD4 clonotypes.

V is TRBV5-4 and J is TRBJ2-2; TRBD2 is a possible D gene (6 bases). Sequencing input: naive CD8+ T cells sorted from blood. The TCR originated in a man aged 18-30 years in good health. This CDR3 reads CASSWGGAAGELFF. CDR3 bases: TGTGCCAGCAGCTGGGGCGGGGCCGCCGGGGAGCTGTTTTTT.